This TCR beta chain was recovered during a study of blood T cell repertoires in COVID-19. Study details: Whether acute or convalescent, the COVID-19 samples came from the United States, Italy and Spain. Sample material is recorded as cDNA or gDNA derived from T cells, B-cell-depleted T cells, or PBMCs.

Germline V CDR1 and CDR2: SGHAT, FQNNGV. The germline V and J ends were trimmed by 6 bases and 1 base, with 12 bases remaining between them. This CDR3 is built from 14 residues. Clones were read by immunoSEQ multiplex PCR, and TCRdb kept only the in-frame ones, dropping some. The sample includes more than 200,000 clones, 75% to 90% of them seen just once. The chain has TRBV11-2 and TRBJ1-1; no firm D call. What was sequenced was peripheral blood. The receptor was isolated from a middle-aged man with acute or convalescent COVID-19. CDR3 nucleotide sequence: TGTGCCAGCAGTACCACGCGGGGGAACACTGAAGCTTTCTTT. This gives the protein CASSTTRGNTEAFF.